This T cell receptor beta chain was obtained from a study of blood T cell repertoires in COVID-19. Study at large: The United States, Italy and Spain were the sources of the acute and convalescent COVID-19 samples. Nucleic acid was either cDNA or gDNA, and it came from T cells, B-cell-depleted T cells, or PBMCs.

In the authors' methods: Reference gene primer amplification yielded estimated nucleated cell counts. Only in-frame clones appear in the TCRdb table, and some are missing; sequencing was by immunoSEQ multiplex PCR. V and J calls and clone size are as listed in that table; D and trimming were resolved from the DNA. The table lists some 150,000 clones, about four fifths of them singletons. The V gene end was trimmed by 4 bases and the J gene end by 2 bases; junction bases not matched to a gene: 8. Germline assignment: CDR1 SGHRS and CDR2 YFSETQ. CDR3 length: 16 amino acids. The material sequenced was peripheral blood. The V call is TRBV5-1, the J call TRBJ2-3, with 9 nucleotides matching TRBD2. This TCR derives from a woman aged 80 or older with acute or convalescent COVID-19. The CDR3 reads CASSPTLAGFTDTQYF. Written as DNA, the CDR3 is TGCGCCAGCAGCCCGACGCTAGCGGGGTTCACAGATACGCAGTATTTT.